A single sample is the source of the 20 T cell receptor beta chains below, sequenced in a study of control samples from healthy donors and cancer patients. TCRdb keeps only in-frame clones here, not all; method: immunoSEQ multiplex PCR. The sample yields roughly 130,000 clones, around 93% seen once. The sequenced material came from blood. The origin of the receptors is a man between 18 and 35 years old in good health.

This clone was picked up one time. The chain joins TRBV7-5 to TRBJ2-7. TRBV7-5 is labeled a pseudogene. This CDR3 comprises 13 residues. The CDR3 nucleotides are TGTGTCAGAAGCTTAGCACGGGCCCACGAGCAGTACTTC. As protein: CVRSLARAHEQYF.

This chain links TRBV5-1 with TRBJ2-3; weak D call: TRBD2 (6 bases). V was clipped by 4 bases and J by 0 bases, with 9 bases between them. CDR3 length: 14 amino acids. CDR1 SGHRS and CDR2 YFSETQ come from the germline V gene. The CDR3 protein is CASSRGVSTDTQYF. DNA for the CDR3: TGCGCCAGCAGCCGCGGGGTTAGCACAGATACGCAGTATTTT.

The chain is built from TRBV6-5 and TRBJ1-2, with 9 bases matching TRBD1. The CDR3 totals 15 residues. Germline values: CDR1 MNHEY, CDR2 SVGAGI. After removal of 7 bases from V and 1 base from J, the junction contained 7 bases not matched to a gene. The CDR3 loop reads CASTLDRGNNYGYTF. The CDR3, as DNA: TGTGCCAGCACCCTAGACAGGGGGAATAACTATGGCTACACCTTC.

J is TRBJ2-1 and V is TRBV7-4; 7 bases fit TRBD1. With V trimmed by 7 bases and J by 3 bases, 9 bases remained unmatched. Germline lookup yields CDR1 SGHVT and CDR2 SQSDAQ. The CDR3 has 15 amino acids. Written as DNA, the CDR3 is TGTGCCAGCAACCGCGGACAGGACGACTACAATGAGCAGTTCTTC. This encodes CASNRGQDDYNEQFF. Supplemented by reference TRBV7-4 and TRBJ2-1, the full variable domain reads GAGVSQSPRYKVAKRGRDVALRCDSISGHVTLYWYRQTLGQGSEVLTYSQSDAQRDKSGRPSGRFSAERPERSVSTLKIQRTEQGDSAVYLCASNRGQDDYNEQFFGPGTRLTVL.

The chain couples TRBV4-1 to TRBJ1-3; D call uncertain. Germline V gene sequence: CDR1 MGHRA, CDR2 YSYEKL. The V and J ends lost 1 base and 7 bases respectively, with 8 bases between them. This CDR3 region has 13 residues. The CDR3 DNA is TGCGCCAGCAGCCAAGTACTTGGGAACACCATATATTTT. It specifies CASSQVLGNTIYF.

The CDR3: CASSSRGNGANVLTF. The CDR3 bases are TGTGCCAGCAGCTCGAGGGGGAACGGGGCCAACGTCCTGACTTTC. The V call is TRBV9, the J call TRBJ2-6; a possible D gene is TRBD1 (6 bases). V was clipped by 4 bases and J by 4 bases, with 12 bases between them. Germline values: CDR1 SGDLS, CDR2 YYNGEE. This CDR3 has 15 residues.

This chain uses TRBV6-5 with TRBJ2-1, with a weak D call TRBD1 (5 bases). Germline values: CDR1 MNHEY, CDR2 SVGAGI. The CDR3 has 15 residues. Trimming cost V 4 bases and J 5 bases, with 15 bases left between them. CDR3 coding DNA: TGTGCCAGCAGTTGGGGCCTTGAGTCCAACAATGAGCAGTTCTTC. Its protein is CASSWGLESNNEQFF.

V usage is TRBV6-5 and J usage is TRBJ2-7; TRBD1 is a possible D gene (6 bases). CDR1 and CDR2 from the germline V gene are MNHEY and SVGAGI. The CDR3 sequence is 12 residues long. Trimming took off 5 bases at V and 6 bases at J, with 11 bases between the two ends. CDR3 DNA: TGTGCCAGCAGTAGACAGGCTCTCGAGCAGTACTTC. As protein: CASSRQALEQYF.

This chain joins TRBV3-1 (or the pseudogene TRBV3-2) and TRBJ2-3; 9 bases agree with TRBD2. The CDR3 is made up of 18 amino acids. Germline trimming cut 7 bases from V and 2 bases from J; bases unmatched to any gene: 16. From germline, CDR1 is LGHDT and CDR2 YNNKEL (reference sequence). The CDR3 bases are TGTGCCAGCACCCACTCGCTAGCGGGGAGGGGGAACACAGATACGCAGTATTTT. Protein: CASTHSLAGRGNTDTQYF.

V and J are TRBV5-1 and TRBJ2-3; 7 positions agree with TRBD1. Per the germline V gene, CDR1 is SGHRS and CDR2 is YFSETQ. V shed 1 base and J 3 bases; nucleotides not matched to a gene: 11. The CDR3 is 17 residues long. The CDR3 loop is CASSLLLGTGVTDTQYF. DNA of the CDR3: TGCGCCAGCAGCTTGTTATTAGGTACAGGGGTGACAGATACGCAGTATTTT.

The J gene is TRBJ2-3, the V gene TRBV5-1, with 7 bases identical to TRBD1. J gave up 4 bases and V 0 bases, and 14 bases lay outside the gene matches. Germline CDR1 reads SGHRS; CDR2 reads YFSETQ. This CDR3 comprises 18 residues. DNA for the CDR3: TGCGCCAGCAGCTTGGGCTCCACAGGGGCCGTTGGGGCAGATACGCAGTATTTT. It yields the protein CASSLGSTGAVGADTQYF. Complete variable domain (other parts from reference TRBV5-1 and TRBJ2-3): KAGVTQTPRYLIKTRGQQVTLSCSPISGHRSVSWYQQTPGQGLQFLFEYFSETQRNKGNFPGRFSGRQFSNSRSEMNVSTLELGDSALYLCASSLGSTGAVGADTQYFGPGTRLTVL.

This rearrangement joins TRBV9 to TRBJ1-3; tentative D call: TRBD1 (5 bases). This CDR3 is built from 14 residues. Germline CDR1 and CDR2: SGDLS and YYNGEE. Trimming pared 2 bases from V and 4 bases from J, leaving 10 bases between. Here the CDR3 DNA reads TGTGCCAGCAGCGTCTCTCCAGGGGGAAACACCATATATTTT. Its protein is CASSVSPGGNTIYF.

The chain uses TRBV11-2 and TRBJ1-2; D gene uncertain. The V end was cut by 0 bases, the J end by 5 bases, with 10 bases between. The CDR3 covers 14 residues. Germline-derived CDR1 and CDR2 are SGHAT and FQNNGV. Written as DNA, the CDR3 is TGTGCCAGCAGCTTAGATCTCGGTTCGTATGGCTACACCTTC. Amino acids: CASSLDLGSYGYTF.

V gene TRBV14 combines with J gene TRBJ2-1; D unresolved. Trimming left V 1 base short and J 3 bases short, with 7 bases between. The CDR3 totals 14 residues. Per germline, CDR1 SGHDN and CDR2 FVKESK. The CDR3 bases are TGTGCCAGCAGCCAAGTCGGCGACTACAATGAGCAGTTCTTC. The encoded protein is CASSQVGDYNEQFF.

The chain uses TRBV30 and TRBJ1-6; D is uncertain. CDR3 length: 10 amino acids. Trimming stripped 7 bases from V and 15 bases from J, with 13 bases between. The germline CDR1 and CDR2 sequences are GTSNPN and SVGIG (reference sequence). The DNA of the CDR3 is TGTGCCTACTACCGTTCGGGCCTCCACTTT. Residues: CAYYRSGLHF.

This clone has just one count. This sequence joins TRBV11-2 and TRBJ1-2, with D perhaps TRBD1 (5 bases). Germline V gene lookup returns CDR1 SGHAT and CDR2 FQNNGV. V was clipped by 4 bases and J by 3 bases, with 12 bases between them. This CDR3 contains 14 residues. This CDR3 is CASSSGRGDYGYTF. Here the CDR3 DNA reads TGTGCCAGCAGCTCGGGGAGGGGTGACTATGGCTACACCTTC. The complete variable domain, with remaining parts taken from reference TRBV11-2 and TRBJ1-2, reads EAGVAQSPRYKIIEKRQSVAFWCNPISGHATLYWYQQILGQGPKLLIQFQNNGVVDDSQLPKDRFSAERLKGVDSTLKIQPAKLEDSAVYLCASSSGRGDYGYTFGSGTRLTVV.

J is TRBJ1-5 and V is TRBV6-5, with D possibly being TRBD1 (5 bases). There are 15 residues in the CDR3. Trimming removed 6 bases from V and 2 bases from J, with 14 bases in between. The germline V gene has CDR1 MNHEY and CDR2 SVGAGI. The CDR3 loop is CASSPFGAGNQPQHF. CDR3 sequence (DNA): TGTGCCAGCAGCCCCTTTGGGGCGGGCAATCAGCCCCAGCATTTT.

The CDR3 DNA reads TGTGCCAGTACTCTGCTGGGACAGCCCACAGATACGCAGTATTTT. Translated: CASTLLGQPTDTQYF. The chain couples TRBV19 to TRBJ2-3, with TRBD1 matching over 7 bases. There are 15 residues in the CDR3. Trimming took 7 bases from V and 2 from J; bases not matched to a gene: 9. CDR1 is LNHDA and CDR2 is SQIVND in the germline V gene (reference sequence).

The CDR3 is CASSFRQGNNQPQHF. For the CDR3, the DNA is TGTGCCAGCAGCTTCCGACAGGGGAACAATCAGCCCCAGCATTTT. This chain connects TRBV7-2 to TRBJ1-5; the match to TRBD1 covers 8 bases. Germline-derived CDR1 and CDR2 are SGHTA and FQGNSA. The CDR3 runs 15 residues. The V gene end was trimmed by 3 bases and the J gene end by 3 bases; junction bases not matched to a gene: 4.

This chain links TRBV7-2 with TRBJ2-3; 9 bases map to TRBD2. The trim removed 1 base at V and 5 bases at J, leaving 13 bases unmatched. Germline CDR1 and CDR2: SGHTA and FQGNSA. There are 18 residues in the CDR3. CDR3 in DNA: TGTGCCAGCAGCTTAGGGTATTTGGGCGGGGGGGCAGAAGATACGCAGTATTTT. This encodes CASSLGYLGGGAEDTQYF. Using reference TRBV7-2 and TRBJ2-3 for the parts outside the CDR3, the full variable domain is GAGVSQSPSNKVTEKGKDVELRCDPISGHTALYWYRQSLGQGLEFLIYFQGNSAPDKSGLPSDRFSAERTGGSVSTLTIQRTQQEDSAVYLCASSLGYLGGGAEDTQYFGPGTRLTVL.